This T cell receptor beta chain was sequenced in a study of blood T cell repertoires in COVID-19. At the level of the study: The origin of the acute and convalescent COVID-19 samples was the United States, Italy and Spain. In each case, the material was cDNA or gDNA derived from T cells, B-cell-depleted T cells, or PBMCs.

In the study's own analysis: Estimated nucleated cell counts came from reference gene primer amplification. Some clones are missing from TCRdb's copy, which holds only in-frame ones; the method was immunoSEQ multiplex PCR. The V and J calls and clone size come from that table; D and trimming were worked out from the DNA. The data hold 200,000 to 300,000 clones, with over 75% observed a single time. CDR1 is LNHDA, CDR2 SQIVND, per germline (reference sequence). CDR3 length equals 16 residues. The V gene end was trimmed by 7 bases and the J gene end by 3 bases; junction bases not matched to a gene: 14.

The V gene is TRBV19, the J gene TRBJ2-7, with 8 bases lining up with TRBD2. The sample comprised peripheral blood. The TCR comes from a woman at least 80 years old with acute or convalescent COVID-19. CDR3 residues: CASTASSSGEVYEQYF. DNA for the CDR3: TGTGCCAGTACCGCCTCGAGTAGCGGGGAAGTCTACGAGCAGTACTTC.